Below, one T cell receptor (beta chain) is given with its context. The antigen is unknown. Researchers ran the PCR with 60 Vbeta and 13 Jbeta primers. Sequenced by immunoSEQ multiplex PCR; TCRdb stores in-frame clones only, minus some. The sample carries just over 200,000 clones, about 81% recorded once. The germline V gene encodes CDR1 MNHNS and CDR2 SASEGT. The trim removed 9 bases at V and 2 bases at J, leaving 5 bases unmatched. The CDR3 consists of 15 residues. The entry originates in a study of cytomegalovirus exposure and HLA in healthy donors. About the research overall: Across a few hundred genotyped donors, over 70% landed in the Caucasian-associated ancestry cluster.

Whole-study results and caveats: A later analysis revealed that TCR association rates differed between HLA loci, peaking at DRB1 and bottoming out at HLA-C.

The chain couples TRBV6-1 to TRBJ2-6; 9 bases align to TRBD1. Sequencing input: PBMCs. The clonotype comes from a woman in her forties in good health and CMV-seronegative. The CDR3 region has the DNA TGTGCCAGTACCACAGGGGGCACTGGGGCCAACGTCCTGACTTTC. It codes for CASTTGGTGANVLTF.